This TCR beta chain stems from a study of T cells in Graves' hyperthyroidism and ophthalmopathy. About the research overall: Peripheral blood was drawn at first diagnosis, prior to all treatment.

Ophthalmopathy patients had Clinical Activity Score at least 3, NOSPECS grade at least 4, duration under 3 months. Clinical symptoms, serum thyroxine and TRAb, thyroid ultrasound and orbital computed tomography were used for the diagnoses. This clonotype has a count of ten or more. Amplification targeted TCR beta CDR3 regions from RNA transcripts. HTBI primers were the set used in a first-round RT-PCR of the TCR CDR3. TCRdb reprocessed the multiplex PCR reads with MiXCR, giving one entry per CDR3 protein. The sample contains nearly 250,000 distinct CDR3 sequences, around 15% of which appear only once. The sample taken for sequencing was blood. The sequence came from a young woman with Graves' ophthalmopathy.

The CDR3 coding sequence is TGTGCCAGCAGTTGGGACAGTAGTTGGCAGCCCCAGCATTTT. It yields the protein CASSWDSSWQPQHF. The rearrangement uses TRBV27 and TRBJ1-5, with 7 bases matching TRBD1. The CDR3 contains 14 residues. V lost 4 bases to trimming and J lost 7 bases; unmatched junction nucleotides: 7. The germline gives CDR1 MNHEY, CDR2 SMNVEV (reference sequence).